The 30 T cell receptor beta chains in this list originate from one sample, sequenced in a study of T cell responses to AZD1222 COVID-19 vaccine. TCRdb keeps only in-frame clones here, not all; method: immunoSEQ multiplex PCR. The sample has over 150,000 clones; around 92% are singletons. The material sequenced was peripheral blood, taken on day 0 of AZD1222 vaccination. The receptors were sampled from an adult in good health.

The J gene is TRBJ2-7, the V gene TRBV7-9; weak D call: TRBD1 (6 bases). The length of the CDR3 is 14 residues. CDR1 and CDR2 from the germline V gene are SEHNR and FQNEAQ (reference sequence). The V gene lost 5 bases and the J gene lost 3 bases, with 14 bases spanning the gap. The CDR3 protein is CASSLRDTYYEQYF. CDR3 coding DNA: TGTGCCAGCAGCCTCCGGGACACGTACTACGAGCAGTACTTC.

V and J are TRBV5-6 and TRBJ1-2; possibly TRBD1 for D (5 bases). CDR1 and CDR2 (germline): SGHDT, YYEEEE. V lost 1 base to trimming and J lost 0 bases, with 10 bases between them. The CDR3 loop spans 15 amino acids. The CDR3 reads CASSLQGASNYGYTF. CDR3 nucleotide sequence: TGTGCCAGCAGCTTGCAGGGAGCCTCTAACTATGGCTACACCTTC.

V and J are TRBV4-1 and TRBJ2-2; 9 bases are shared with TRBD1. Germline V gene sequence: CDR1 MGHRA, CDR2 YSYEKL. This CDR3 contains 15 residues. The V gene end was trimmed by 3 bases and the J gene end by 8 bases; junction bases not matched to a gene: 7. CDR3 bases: TGCGCCAGCAGCCATGGGACAGGGATCGGAGGGGAGCTGTTTTTT. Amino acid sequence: CASSHGTGIGGELFF.

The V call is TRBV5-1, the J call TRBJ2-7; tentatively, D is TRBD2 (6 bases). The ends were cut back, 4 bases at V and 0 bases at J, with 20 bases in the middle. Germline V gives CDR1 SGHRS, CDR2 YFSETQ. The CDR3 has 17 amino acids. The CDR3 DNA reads TGCGCCAGCAGCGACGGTATCGGGACTTTGAGCTCCTACGAGCAGTACTTC. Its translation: CASSDGIGTLSSYEQYF.

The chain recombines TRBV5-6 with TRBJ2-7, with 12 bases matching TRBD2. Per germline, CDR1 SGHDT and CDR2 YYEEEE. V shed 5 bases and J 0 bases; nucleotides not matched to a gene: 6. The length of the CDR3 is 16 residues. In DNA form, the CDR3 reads TGTGCCAGCAGTCACCTGACTAGCGGGAGCTCCTACGAGCAGTACTTC. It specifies CASSHLTSGSSYEQYF.

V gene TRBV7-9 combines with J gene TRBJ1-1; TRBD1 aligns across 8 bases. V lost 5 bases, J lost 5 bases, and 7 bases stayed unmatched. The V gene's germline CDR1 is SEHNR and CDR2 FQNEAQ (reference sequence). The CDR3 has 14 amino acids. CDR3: CASSLQDRETEAFF. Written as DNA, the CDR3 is TGTGCCAGCAGCCTTCAGGACAGGGAGACTGAAGCTTTCTTT.

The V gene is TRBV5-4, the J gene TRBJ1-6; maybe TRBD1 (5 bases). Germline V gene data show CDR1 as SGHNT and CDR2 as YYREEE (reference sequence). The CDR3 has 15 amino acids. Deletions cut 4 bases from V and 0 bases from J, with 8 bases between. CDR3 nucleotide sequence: TGTGCCAGCAGCGAGGGGAGCTCCTATAATTCACCCCTCCACTTT. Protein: CASSEGSSYNSPLHF.

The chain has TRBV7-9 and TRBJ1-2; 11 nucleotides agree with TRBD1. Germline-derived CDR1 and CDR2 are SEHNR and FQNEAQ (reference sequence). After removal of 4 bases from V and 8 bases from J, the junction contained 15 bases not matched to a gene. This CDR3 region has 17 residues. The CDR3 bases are TGTGCCAGCAGCTCAAGGCCCTTAAGGACAGGGGGCTTAGGCTACACCTTC. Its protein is CASSSRPLRTGGLGYTF.

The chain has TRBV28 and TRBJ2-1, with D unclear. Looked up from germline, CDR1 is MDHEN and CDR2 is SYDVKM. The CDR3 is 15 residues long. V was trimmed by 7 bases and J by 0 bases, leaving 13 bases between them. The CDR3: CASTIDTTSYNEQFF. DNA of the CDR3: TGTGCCAGCACCATAGACACGACCTCCTACAATGAGCAGTTCTTC.

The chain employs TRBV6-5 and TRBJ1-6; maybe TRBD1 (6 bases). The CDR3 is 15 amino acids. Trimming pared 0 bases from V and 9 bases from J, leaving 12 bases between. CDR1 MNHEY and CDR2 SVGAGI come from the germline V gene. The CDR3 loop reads CASSYSGTPSSPLHF. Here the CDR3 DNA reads TGTGCCAGCAGTTACTCGGGGACACCCTCTTCACCCCTCCACTTT.

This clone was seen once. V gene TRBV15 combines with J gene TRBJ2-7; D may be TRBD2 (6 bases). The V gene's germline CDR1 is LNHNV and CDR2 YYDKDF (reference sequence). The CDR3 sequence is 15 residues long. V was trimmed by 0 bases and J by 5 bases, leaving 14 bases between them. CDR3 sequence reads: CATSRDEVSGDEQYF. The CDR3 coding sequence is TGTGCCACCAGCAGAGACGAGGTTAGCGGAGACGAGCAGTACTTC.

The CDR3 protein is CASSLETKDTQYF. CDR3 coding DNA: TGTGCCAGCAGCTTGGAAACGAAGGATACGCAGTATTTT. The gene calls are TRBV5-4 and TRBJ2-3; the D is unclear. CDR1 is SGHNT, CDR2 YYREEE, per germline (reference sequence). The CDR3 covers 13 residues. V lost 0 bases and J 6 bases, leaving 8 bases between the germline ends. The complete variable domain, with remaining parts taken from reference TRBV5-4 and TRBJ2-3, reads ETGVTQSPTHLIKTRGQQVTLRCSSQSGHNTVSWYQQALGQGPQFIFQYYREEENGRGNFPPRFSGLQFPNYSSELNVNALELDDSALYLCASSLETKDTQYFGPGTRLTVL.

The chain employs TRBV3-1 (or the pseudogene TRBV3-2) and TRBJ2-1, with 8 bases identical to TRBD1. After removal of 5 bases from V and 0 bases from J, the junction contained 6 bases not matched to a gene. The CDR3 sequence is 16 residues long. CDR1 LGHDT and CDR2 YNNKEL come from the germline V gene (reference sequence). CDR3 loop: CASSVTGGASYNEQFF. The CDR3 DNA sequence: TGTGCCAGCAGCGTCACAGGGGGAGCCTCCTACAATGAGCAGTTCTTC.

CDR3 region: CASSMDRNTEAFF. As DNA, the CDR3 is TGTGCCAGTAGTATGGACAGGAACACTGAAGCTTTCTTT. The genes are TRBV19 and TRBJ1-1; D is possibly TRBD1 (6 bases). The V gene's germline CDR1 is LNHDA and CDR2 SQIVND (reference sequence). Between the trimmed V and J ends, which lost 3 bases and 1 base, there was a span of 6 bases. The CDR3 runs 13 residues.

CDR3 sequence reads: CAISESSGGGGTQYF. CDR3 nucleotide sequence: TGTGCCATCAGTGAGTCTAGCGGGGGCGGCGGGACCCAGTACTTC. This rearrangement joins TRBV10-3 to TRBJ2-5, with 9 nucleotides matching TRBD2. The germline CDR1 and CDR2 sequences are ENHRY and SYGVKD. The CDR3 length is 15 residues. J lost 7 bases, V lost 0 bases, and 6 bases had no gene match.

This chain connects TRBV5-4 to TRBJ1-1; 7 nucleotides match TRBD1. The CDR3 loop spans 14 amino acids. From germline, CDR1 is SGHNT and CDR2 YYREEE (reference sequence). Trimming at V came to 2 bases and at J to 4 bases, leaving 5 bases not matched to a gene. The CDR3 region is CASSLDRDSTEAFF. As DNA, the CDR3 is TGTGCCAGCAGCTTAGACCGGGACAGCACTGAAGCTTTCTTT.

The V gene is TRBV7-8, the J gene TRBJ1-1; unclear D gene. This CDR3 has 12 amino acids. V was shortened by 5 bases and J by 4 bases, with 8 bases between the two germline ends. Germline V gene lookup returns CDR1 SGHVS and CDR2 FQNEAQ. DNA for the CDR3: TGTGCCAGCAGCCTACTTAGCACTGAAGCTTTCTTT. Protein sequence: CASSLLSTEAFF. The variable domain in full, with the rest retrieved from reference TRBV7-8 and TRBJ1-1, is GAGVSQSPRYKVAKRGQDVALRCDPISGHVSLFWYQQALGQGPEFLTYFQNEAQLDKSGLPSDRFFAERPEGSVSTLKIQRTQQEDSAVYLCASSLLSTEAFFGQGTRLTVV.

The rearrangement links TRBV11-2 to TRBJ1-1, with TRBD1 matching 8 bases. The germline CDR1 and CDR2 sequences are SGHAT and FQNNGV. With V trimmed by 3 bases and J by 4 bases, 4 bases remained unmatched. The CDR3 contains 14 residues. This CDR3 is CASSLTGAGTEAFF. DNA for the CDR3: TGTGCCAGCAGCTTGACAGGGGCAGGCACTGAAGCTTTCTTT. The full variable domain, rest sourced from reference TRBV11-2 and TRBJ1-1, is EAGVAQSPRYKIIEKRQSVAFWCNPISGHATLYWYQQILGQGPKLLIQFQNNGVVDDSQLPKDRFSAERLKGVDSTLKIQPAKLEDSAVYLCASSLTGAGTEAFFGQGTRLTVV.

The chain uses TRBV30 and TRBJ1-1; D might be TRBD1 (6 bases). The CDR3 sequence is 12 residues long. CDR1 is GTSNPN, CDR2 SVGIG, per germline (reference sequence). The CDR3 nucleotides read TGTGCTACTAAAGCGGGGGGCGCTGAAGCTTTCTTT. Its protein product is CATKAGGAEAFF.

CDR3 nucleotides: TGTGCCAGCCGTGGGGGGGCGAACACTGAAGCTTTCTTT. This codes for CASRGGANTEAFF. V gene TRBV28 combines with J gene TRBJ1-1, with D possibly matching TRBD1 (6 bases). V shed 8 bases and J shed 1 base, with 11 bases lying between them. The germline V gene encodes CDR1 MDHEN and CDR2 SYDVKM. This CDR3 is built from 13 residues.

CDR3 loop: CASTGGQETQYF. In DNA form, the CDR3 reads TGCGCCAGCACAGGGGGGCAAGAGACCCAGTACTTC. J is TRBJ2-5 and V is TRBV5-1; D possibly corresponds to TRBD1 (7 bases). From germline, CDR1 is SGHRS and CDR2 YFSETQ. The CDR3 runs 12 residues. V lost 6 bases, J lost 2 bases, and 8 bases lay in between.

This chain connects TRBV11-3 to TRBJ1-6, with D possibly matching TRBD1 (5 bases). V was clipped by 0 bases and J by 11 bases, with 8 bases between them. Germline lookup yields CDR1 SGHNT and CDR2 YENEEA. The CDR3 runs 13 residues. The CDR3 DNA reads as TGTGCCAGCAGCTTAGAGGCGGGGGCACCCCTCCACTTT. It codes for CASSLEAGAPLHF.

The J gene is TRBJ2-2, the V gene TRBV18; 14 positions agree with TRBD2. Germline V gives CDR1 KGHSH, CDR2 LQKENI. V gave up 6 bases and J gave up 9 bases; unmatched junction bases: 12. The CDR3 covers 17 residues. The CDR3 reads CASSTGPGLAGERELFF. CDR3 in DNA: TGTGCCAGCTCTACCGGTCCGGGACTAGCGGGAGAGCGGGAGCTGTTTTTT. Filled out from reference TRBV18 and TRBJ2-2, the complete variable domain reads NAGVMQNPRHLVRRRGQEARLRCSPMKGHSHVYWYRQLPEEGLKFMVYLQKENIIDESGMPKERFSAEFPKEGPSILRIQQVVRGDSAAYFCASSTGPGLAGERELFFGEGSRLTVL.

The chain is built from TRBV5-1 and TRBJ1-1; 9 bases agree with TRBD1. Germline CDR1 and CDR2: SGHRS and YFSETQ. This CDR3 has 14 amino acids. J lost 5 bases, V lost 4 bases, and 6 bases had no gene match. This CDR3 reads CASSPGTGKTEAFF. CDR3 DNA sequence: TGCGCCAGCAGCCCTGGGACAGGGAAGACTGAAGCTTTCTTT.

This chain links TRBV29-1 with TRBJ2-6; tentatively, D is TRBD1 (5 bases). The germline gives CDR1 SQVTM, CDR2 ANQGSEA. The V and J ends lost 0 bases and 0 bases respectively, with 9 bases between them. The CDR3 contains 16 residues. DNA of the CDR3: TGCAGCGTTGAAGATCCAAGGGGCTCTGGGGCCAACGTCCTGACTTTC. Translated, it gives CSVEDPRGSGANVLTF.

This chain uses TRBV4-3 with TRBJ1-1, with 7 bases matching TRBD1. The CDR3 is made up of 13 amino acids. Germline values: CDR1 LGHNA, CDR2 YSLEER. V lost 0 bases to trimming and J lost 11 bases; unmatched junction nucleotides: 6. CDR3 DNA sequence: TGCGCCAGCAGCCAAGATGAGGGGGCTCTTGCTTTCTTT. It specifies CASSQDEGALAFF.

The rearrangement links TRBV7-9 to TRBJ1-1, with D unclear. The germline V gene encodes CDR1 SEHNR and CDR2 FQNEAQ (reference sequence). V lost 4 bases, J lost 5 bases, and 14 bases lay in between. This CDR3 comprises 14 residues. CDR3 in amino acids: CASSSTAPWTEAFF. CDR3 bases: TGTGCCAGCAGCTCGACGGCCCCCTGGACTGAAGCTTTCTTT.

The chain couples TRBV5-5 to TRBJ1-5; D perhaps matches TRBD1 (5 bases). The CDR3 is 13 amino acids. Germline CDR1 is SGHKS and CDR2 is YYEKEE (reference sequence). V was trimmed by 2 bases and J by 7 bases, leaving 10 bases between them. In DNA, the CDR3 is TGTGCCAGCAGCTTTGTTTGGGGGCAGCCCCAGCATTTT. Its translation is CASSFVWGQPQHF.

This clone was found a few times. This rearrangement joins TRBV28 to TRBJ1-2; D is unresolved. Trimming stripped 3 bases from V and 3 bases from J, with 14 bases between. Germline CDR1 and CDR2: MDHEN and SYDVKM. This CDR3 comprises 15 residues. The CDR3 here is CASSFPGESDYGYTF. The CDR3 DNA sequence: TGTGCCAGCAGTTTCCCCGGGGAATCTGACTATGGCTACACCTTC.

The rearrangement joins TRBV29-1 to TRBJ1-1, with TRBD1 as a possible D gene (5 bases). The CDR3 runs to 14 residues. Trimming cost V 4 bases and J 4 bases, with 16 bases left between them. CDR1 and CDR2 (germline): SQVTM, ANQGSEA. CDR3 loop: CSVAGTVGSTEAFF. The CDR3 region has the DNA TGCAGCGTTGCTGGGACGGTGGGAAGCACTGAAGCTTTCTTT.